Presented here are 20 T cell receptor beta chains from one specimen sequenced in a study of regulatory T cells in long-lasting Graves disease. As to time point: newly diagnosed GD, antithyroid drugs for less than 3 months. The authors made the TCR library using RNA they extracted from PBMCs. According to the study, TCR beta libraries were built with iRepertoire HTBI primers and CDR3-region Arm-PCR. One entry per CDR3 protein results from TCRdb running MiXCR on the multiplex PCR reads. In the table there are 550,000 to 650,000 distinct CDR3 sequences, roughly a sixth of which are singletons. These data also formed part of another study, on T cells in Graves' hyperthyroidism and ophthalmopathy.

The sequencing here drew on peripheral blood mononuclear cells (PBMCs), taken at new diagnosis, from a patient treated with antithyroid drugs. Source of these receptors: a man between 18 and 29 years old with Graves disease.

The chain recombines TRBV6-4 with TRBJ2-7, with 10 bases matching TRBD2. Looked up from germline, CDR1 is MRHNA and CDR2 is SNTAGT. The V segment lost 7 bases and the J segment 5 bases; nucleotides outside the gene matches: 8. The CDR3 consists of 14 residues. CDR3 residues: CASTYRLAGDEQYF. CDR3 bases: TGTGCCAGCACCTATAGGCTAGCGGGAGACGAGCAGTACTTC.

This clonotype has ten or more counts. The V call is TRBV7-9, the J call TRBJ1-1; D is perhaps TRBD1 (6 bases). The CDR3 totals 14 residues. Germline V gives CDR1 SEHNR, CDR2 FQNEAQ (reference sequence). V lost 2 bases and J 7 bases, leaving 14 bases between the germline ends. The CDR3 sequence is CASSLLTGGGEAFF. DNA of the CDR3: TGTGCCAGCAGCTTATTAACTGGGGGCGGTGAAGCTTTCTTT.

The V gene is TRBV6-1, the J gene TRBJ2-7; 10 bases fit TRBD1. The CDR3 is 14 amino acids. V gave up 6 bases and J gave up 6 bases; unmatched junction bases: 8. CDR1 is MNHNS and CDR2 is SASEGT in the germline V gene. CDR3 loop: CASRTTGGSSEQYF. The CDR3 DNA follows: TGTGCCAGCAGAACGACAGGGGGCTCTAGCGAGCAGTACTTC.

This clonotype was seen a handful of times. The chain carries TRBV27 and TRBJ1-2, with D tentatively TRBD1 (5 bases). Germline CDR1 MNHEY, CDR2 SMNVEV (reference sequence). CDR3 length equals 14 residues. The V gene lost 4 bases and the J gene lost 3 bases, with 12 bases spanning the gap. The chain's CDR3 is CASSYGRAHYGYTF. In DNA form, the CDR3 reads TGTGCCAGCAGTTACGGCAGGGCCCACTATGGCTACACCTTC.

This clonotype was counted between two and nine times. This chain uses TRBV6-2 or TRBV6-3 with TRBJ1-4; D is possibly TRBD1 (5 bases). The CDR3 has 16 amino acids. V was trimmed by 6 bases and J by 5 bases, leaving 19 bases between them. From germline, CDR1 is MNHEY and CDR2 SVGEGT. The CDR3 protein is CASSFRALGRNEKLFF. The CDR3 DNA follows: TGTGCCAGCAGCTTCAGGGCCCTGGGCCGAAATGAAAAACTGTTTTTT.

This clonotype was detected ten times or more. The rearrangement uses TRBV2 and TRBJ1-1; D is ambiguous. Trimming pared 0 bases from V and 3 bases from J, leaving 17 bases between. CDR3 size: 17 residues. CDR1 and CDR2 (germline): SNHLY, FYNNEI. As DNA, the CDR3 is TGTGCCAGCAGTGAAGCTACGCAGGTGAGGGTGGACACTGAAGCTTTCTTT. Protein: CASSEATQVRVDTEAFF.

This clonotype was found many times. The chain couples TRBV28 to TRBJ2-4; TRBD2 aligns across 11 bases. J was trimmed by 0 bases and V by 3 bases; bases with no gene match: 1. Germline V gives CDR1 MDHEN, CDR2 SYDVKM. This CDR3 spans 16 amino acids. CDR3 sequence: CASSFGLAGAKNIQYF. DNA for the CDR3: TGTGCCAGCAGTTTTGGACTAGCGGGAGCCAAAAACATTCAGTACTTC.

This clonotype was seen at least ten times. This chain's CDR3 is CASSLGSGTNPYNEQFF. The CDR3 bases are TGTGCCAGCAGCTTAGGGTCCGGGACTAATCCATACAATGAGCAGTTCTTC. This chain connects TRBV7-6 to TRBJ2-1; 7 bases agree with TRBD2. CDR1 is SGHVS and CDR2 is FNYEAQ in the germline V gene. The J segment lost 4 bases and the V segment lost 1 base, leaving 10 bases of the junction unmatched. The CDR3 is 17 amino acids.

This chain joins TRBV28 and TRBJ1-3, with TRBD1 as a possible D gene (5 bases). V was cut by 6 bases and J by 7 bases, with 13 bases left in between. Per germline, CDR1 MDHEN and CDR2 SYDVKM. CDR3 length: 13 residues. CDR3 protein: CASSDSYWNTIYF. The DNA of the CDR3 is TGTGCCAGCAGCGACAGTTATTGGAACACCATATATTTT.

The chain combines TRBV4-1 with TRBJ2-1; D might be TRBD2 (6 bases). The V gene lost 0 bases and the J gene lost 0 bases, with 12 bases spanning the gap. The CDR3 has 17 amino acids. CDR1 is MGHRA and CDR2 is YSYEKL in the germline V gene. In nucleotides, the CDR3 is TGCGCCAGCAGCCAAGACATGCTTAGCGGCTCCTACAATGAGCAGTTCTTC. This encodes CASSQDMLSGSYNEQFF.

This clonotype was seen a few times. The chain links TRBV3-1 to TRBJ1-6; D gene uncertain. The V end was cut by 6 bases, the J end by 0 bases, with 9 bases between. This CDR3 has 15 residues. Germline V gene lookup returns CDR1 LGHDT and CDR2 YNNKEL (reference sequence). CDR3 loop: CASSSKSSYNSPLHF. The CDR3 DNA follows: TGTGCCAGCAGTTCTAAGAGCTCCTATAATTCACCCCTCCACTTT.

This clonotype has just a few counts. J is TRBJ2-5 and V is TRBV20-1; 9 nucleotides match TRBD2. CDR1 and CDR2 from the germline V gene are DFQATT and SNEGSKA (reference sequence). Trimming took 1 base from V and 5 from J; bases not matched to a gene: 5. This CDR3 has 14 residues. The CDR3 nucleotides read TGCAGTGCTAGAGTTGCGGGAGGGCGGGAGACCCAGTACTTC. Protein: CSARVAGGRETQYF.

Only a few counts were recorded for this clonotype. The chain has TRBV13 and TRBJ2-7; tentative D call: TRBD2 (5 bases). CDR1 PRHDT and CDR2 FYEKMQ come from the germline V gene (reference sequence). V lost 2 bases, J lost 2 bases, and 13 bases lay in between. The CDR3 has 15 residues. CDR3 amino acids: CASSLYRDPAYEQYF. CDR3 in DNA: TGTGCCAGCAGCTTATACCGGGATCCCGCCTACGAGCAGTACTTC.

This sequence joins TRBV19 and TRBJ1-2, with TRBD1 matching 10 bases. The CDR3 has 14 residues. Unmatched junction bases numbered 5, after V lost 6 bases and J lost 4 bases. Germline V gene sequence: CDR1 LNHDA, CDR2 SQIVND (reference sequence). The CDR3, as DNA: TGTGCCAGTAGCGATCGGACAGGGGGCTATGGCTACACCTTC. Translating gives CASSDRTGGYGYTF.

The sample holds one count of this clonotype. The CDR3 nucleotides are TGCGCCAGCAGCTTGGCTGGACTAGCGGGGCCCTCCCCCTCCTACAATGAGCAGTTCTTC. Protein: CASSLAGLAGPSPSYNEQFF. This chain uses TRBV5-1 with TRBJ2-1; 12 bases line up with TRBD2. Germline CDR1 reads SGHRS; CDR2 reads YFSETQ. The trim removed 0 bases at V and 0 bases at J, leaving 10 bases unmatched. This CDR3 region has 20 residues.

The chain combines TRBV3-1 with TRBJ2-5, with no clear D. This CDR3 spans 15 amino acids. The V end was cut by 0 bases, the J end by 7 bases, with 15 bases between. Germline V gene sequence: CDR1 LGHDT, CDR2 YNNKEL (reference sequence). This CDR3 is CASSQDPSSQATQYF. Here the CDR3 DNA reads TGTGCCAGCAGCCAAGATCCATCTAGTCAGGCGACCCAGTACTTC.

The V gene is TRBV10-2, the J gene TRBJ1-5; unclear D gene. The V and J ends lost 0 bases and 4 bases respectively, with 10 bases between them. The CDR3 totals 15 residues. The germline V gene encodes CDR1 WSHSY and CDR2 SAAADI. The CDR3 here is CASSESTDRNQPQHF. The CDR3 DNA reads TGCGCCAGCAGTGAGTCAACAGATCGGAATCAGCCCCAGCATTTT.

The chain links TRBV5-1 to TRBJ2-6; D assignment may be TRBD1 or TRBD2 (5 bases each). Trimming stripped 1 base from V and 0 bases from J, with 14 bases between. The V gene's germline CDR1 is SGHRS and CDR2 YFSETQ. The CDR3 runs to 18 residues. CDR3 residues: CASSLWGTVNSGANVLTF. The CDR3 coding sequence is TGCGCCAGCAGCTTGTGGGGGACGGTCAACTCTGGGGCCAACGTCCTGACTTTC.

A few counts support this clonotype. The genes are TRBV28 and TRBJ2-1; D not certain. V lost 2 bases and J 6 bases, leaving 14 bases between the germline ends. The CDR3 extends over 15 amino acids. From germline, CDR1 is MDHEN and CDR2 SYDVKM. DNA of the CDR3: TGTGCCAGCAGTTTAATCCCGGCAGCTGGCAATGAGCAGTTCTTC. Translated, it gives CASSLIPAAGNEQFF.

This clonotype has a handful of counts. The gene calls are TRBV14 and TRBJ2-1, with no clear D. The CDR3 consists of 15 residues. Germline V lookup: CDR1 SGHDN, CDR2 FVKESK. Trimming removed 4 bases from V and 0 bases from J, with 10 bases in between. The CDR3 sequence is CASSPRVISYNEQFF. CDR3 DNA sequence: TGTGCCAGCAGCCCCCGGGTCATCTCCTACAATGAGCAGTTCTTC.